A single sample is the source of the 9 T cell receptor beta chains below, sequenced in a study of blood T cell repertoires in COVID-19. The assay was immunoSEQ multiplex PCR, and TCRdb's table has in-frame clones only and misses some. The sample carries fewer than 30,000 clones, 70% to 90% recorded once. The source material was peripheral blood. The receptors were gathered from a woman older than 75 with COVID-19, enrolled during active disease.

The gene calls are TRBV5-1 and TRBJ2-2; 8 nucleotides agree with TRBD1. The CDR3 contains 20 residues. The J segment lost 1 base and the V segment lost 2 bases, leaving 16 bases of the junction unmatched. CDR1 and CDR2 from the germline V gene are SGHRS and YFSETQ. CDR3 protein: CASSFRGDRSTWGNTGELFF. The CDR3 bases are TGCGCCAGCAGCTTTAGGGGGGACAGGTCCACCTGGGGGAACACCGGGGAGCTGTTTTTT. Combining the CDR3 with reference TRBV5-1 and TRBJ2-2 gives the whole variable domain KAGVTQTPRYLIKTRGQQVTLSCSPISGHRSVSWYQQTPGQGLQFLFEYFSETQRNKGNFPGRFSGRQFSNSRSEMNVSTLELGDSALYLCASSFRGDRSTWGNTGELFFGEGSRLTVL.

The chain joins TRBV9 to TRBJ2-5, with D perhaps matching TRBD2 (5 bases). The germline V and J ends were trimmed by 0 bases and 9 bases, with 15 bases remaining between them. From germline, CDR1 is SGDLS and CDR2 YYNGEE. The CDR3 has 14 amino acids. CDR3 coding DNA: TGTGCCAGCAGCGTAGGGCTAGCAGAGGGATCCCAGTACTTC. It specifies CASSVGLAEGSQYF.

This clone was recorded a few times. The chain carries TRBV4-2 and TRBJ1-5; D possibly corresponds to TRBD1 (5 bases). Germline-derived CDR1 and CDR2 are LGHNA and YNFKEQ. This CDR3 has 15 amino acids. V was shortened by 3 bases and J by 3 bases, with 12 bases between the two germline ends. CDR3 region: CASSQGGLTNQPQHF. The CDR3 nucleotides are TGTGCCAGCAGCCAGGGGGGACTGACCAATCAGCCCCAGCATTTT.

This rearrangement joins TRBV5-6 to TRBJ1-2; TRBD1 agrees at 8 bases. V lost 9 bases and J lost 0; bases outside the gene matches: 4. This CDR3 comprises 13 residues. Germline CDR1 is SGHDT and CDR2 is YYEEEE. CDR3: CATTGGANYGYTF. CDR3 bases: TGTGCCACCACAGGGGGAGCTAACTATGGCTACACCTTC. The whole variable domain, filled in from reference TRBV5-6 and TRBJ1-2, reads DAGVTQSPTHLIKTRGQQVTLRCSPKSGHDTVSWYQQALGQGPQFIFQYYEEEERQRGNFPDRFSGHQFPNYSSELNVNALLLGDSALYLCATTGGANYGYTFGSGTRLTVV.

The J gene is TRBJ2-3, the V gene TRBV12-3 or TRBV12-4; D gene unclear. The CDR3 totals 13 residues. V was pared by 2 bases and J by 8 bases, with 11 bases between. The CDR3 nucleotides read TGTGCCAGCAGTTTACGAGAGATTAGTACGCAGTATTTT. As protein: CASSLREISTQYF.

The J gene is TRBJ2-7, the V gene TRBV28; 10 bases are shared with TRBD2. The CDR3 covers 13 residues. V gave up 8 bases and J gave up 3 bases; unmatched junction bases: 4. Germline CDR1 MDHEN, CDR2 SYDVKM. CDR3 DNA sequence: TGTGCCAGCGGGACTAGCGACGTCTACGAGCAGTACTTC. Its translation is CASGTSDVYEQYF.

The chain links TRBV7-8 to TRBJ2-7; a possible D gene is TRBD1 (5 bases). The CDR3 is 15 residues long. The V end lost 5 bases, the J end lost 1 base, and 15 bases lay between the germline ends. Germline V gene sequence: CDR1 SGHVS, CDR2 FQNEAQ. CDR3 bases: TGTGCCAGCAGCCCCACGACAGTAAATTCCTACGAGCAGTACTTC. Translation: CASSPTTVNSYEQYF.

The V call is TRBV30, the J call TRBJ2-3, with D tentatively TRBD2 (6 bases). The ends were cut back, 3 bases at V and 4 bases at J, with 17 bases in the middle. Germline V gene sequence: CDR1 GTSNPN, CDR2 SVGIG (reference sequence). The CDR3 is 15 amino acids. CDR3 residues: CAWRRGTSAPDTQYF. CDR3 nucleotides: TGTGCCTGGAGGAGAGGGACTTCCGCCCCAGATACGCAGTATTTT.

The CDR3 sequence is CASSPGTLNTEAFF. In DNA form, the CDR3 reads TGCGCCAGCAGCCCCGGGACACTGAACACTGAAGCTTTCTTT. V gene TRBV5-1 combines with J gene TRBJ1-1; perhaps TRBD1 as D (6 bases). The germline gives CDR1 SGHRS, CDR2 YFSETQ. Trimming removed 4 bases at V and 0 bases at J, with 10 bases between. The CDR3 is 14 amino acids. Full variable domain (rest looked up from reference TRBV5-1 and TRBJ1-1): KAGVTQTPRYLIKTRGQQVTLSCSPISGHRSVSWYQQTPGQGLQFLFEYFSETQRNKGNFPGRFSGRQFSNSRSEMNVSTLELGDSALYLCASSPGTLNTEAFFGQGTRLTVV.